This record concerns one T cell receptor beta chain sequence. Its cognate antigen is unknown. Germline values: CDR1 MNHEY, CDR2 SMNVEV (reference sequence). CDR3 length: 15 amino acids. This sample was taken from a study of CXCR3-negative and CXCR3-positive naive CD8 T cells. The authors made the TRB cDNA libraries by 5' RACE using UMI labels. TCRdb processed the 5' RACE reads again and assigns one entry to each CDR3 protein, with no DNA. This table lists about 62,000 distinct CDR3 sequences. Study-level results: Similarly elevated diversity marked both naive subsets, with memory CD8+ cells showing far lower diversity.

Sequenced sample: naive CXCR3- CD8+ T cells from blood. The subset here: CD45RO-CCR7+CD27+CD95- naive CD8+ T cells lacking CXCR3 (TNR3-). The sequence derives from a human donor in good health. Some clones in this sample may be carry-over from other donors' samples. The chain has TRBV27 and TRBJ1-6. The CDR3 sequence is CASSPRGFYNSPLHF.